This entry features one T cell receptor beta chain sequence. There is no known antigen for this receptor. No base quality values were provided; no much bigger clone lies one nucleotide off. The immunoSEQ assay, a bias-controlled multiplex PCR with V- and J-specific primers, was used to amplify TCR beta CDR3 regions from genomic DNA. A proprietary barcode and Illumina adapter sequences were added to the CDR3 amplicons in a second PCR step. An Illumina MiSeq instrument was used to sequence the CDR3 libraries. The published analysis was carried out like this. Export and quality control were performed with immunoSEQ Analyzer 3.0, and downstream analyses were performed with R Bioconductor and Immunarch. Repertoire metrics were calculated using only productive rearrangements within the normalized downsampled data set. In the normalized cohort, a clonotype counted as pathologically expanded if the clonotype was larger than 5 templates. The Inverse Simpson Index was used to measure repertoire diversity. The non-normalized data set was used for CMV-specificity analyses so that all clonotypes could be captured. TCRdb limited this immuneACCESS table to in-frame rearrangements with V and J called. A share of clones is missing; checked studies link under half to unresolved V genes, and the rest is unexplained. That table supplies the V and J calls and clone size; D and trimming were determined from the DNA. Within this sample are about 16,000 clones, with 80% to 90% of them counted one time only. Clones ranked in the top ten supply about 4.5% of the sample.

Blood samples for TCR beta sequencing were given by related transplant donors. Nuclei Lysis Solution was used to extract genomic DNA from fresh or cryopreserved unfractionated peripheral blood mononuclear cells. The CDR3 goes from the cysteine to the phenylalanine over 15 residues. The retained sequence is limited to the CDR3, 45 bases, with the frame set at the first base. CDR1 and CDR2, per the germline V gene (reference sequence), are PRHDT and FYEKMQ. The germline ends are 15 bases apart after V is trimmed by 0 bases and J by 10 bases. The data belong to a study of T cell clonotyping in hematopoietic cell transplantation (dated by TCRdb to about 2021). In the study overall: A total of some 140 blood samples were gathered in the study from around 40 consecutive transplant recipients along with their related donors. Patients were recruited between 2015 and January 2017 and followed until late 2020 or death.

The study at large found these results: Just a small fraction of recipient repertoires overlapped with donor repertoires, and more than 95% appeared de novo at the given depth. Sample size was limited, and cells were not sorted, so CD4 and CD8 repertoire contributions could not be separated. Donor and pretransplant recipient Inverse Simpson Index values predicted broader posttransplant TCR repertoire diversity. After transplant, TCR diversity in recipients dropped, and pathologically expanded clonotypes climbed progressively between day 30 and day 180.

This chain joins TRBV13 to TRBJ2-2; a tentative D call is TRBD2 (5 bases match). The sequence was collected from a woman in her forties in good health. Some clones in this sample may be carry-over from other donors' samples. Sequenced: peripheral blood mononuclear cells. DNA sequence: TGTGCCAGCAGCTTAGGGGTGGACGGGATGGAGGAGCTGTTTTTT. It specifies CASSLGVDGMEELFF.